Below, one TCR beta chain is given with its context. Antigen specificity is unknown. The data belong to a study of response to subunit inactivated influenza vaccine. Study outcomes and limitations: That few new T cells are recruited by each seasonal influenza vaccination was the authors' suggestion.

CDR1 is GTSNPN and CDR2 is SVGIG in the germline V gene (reference sequence). With 0 bases clipped from V and 3 bases from J, the junction kept 8 bases outside the gene matches. The CDR3 is made up of 15 amino acids. From the RT-PCR reads, TCRdb called clonotypes with MiXCR, one entry per CDR3 protein. The sample records roughly 650,000 distinct CDR3 sequences, roughly 15% being singletons. The clonotype originates from a man between 50 and 59 years old who received an inactivated influenza vaccine. Sequencing used PBMCs from blood, obtained less than 15 days before vaccination. J is TRBJ2-7 and V is TRBV30, with 7 bases identical to TRBD1. The CDR3 spells CAWSVGKGGFYEQYF. The CDR3 coding sequence is TGTGCCTGGAGTGTAGGAAAAGGGGGCTTCTACGAGCAGTACTTC.